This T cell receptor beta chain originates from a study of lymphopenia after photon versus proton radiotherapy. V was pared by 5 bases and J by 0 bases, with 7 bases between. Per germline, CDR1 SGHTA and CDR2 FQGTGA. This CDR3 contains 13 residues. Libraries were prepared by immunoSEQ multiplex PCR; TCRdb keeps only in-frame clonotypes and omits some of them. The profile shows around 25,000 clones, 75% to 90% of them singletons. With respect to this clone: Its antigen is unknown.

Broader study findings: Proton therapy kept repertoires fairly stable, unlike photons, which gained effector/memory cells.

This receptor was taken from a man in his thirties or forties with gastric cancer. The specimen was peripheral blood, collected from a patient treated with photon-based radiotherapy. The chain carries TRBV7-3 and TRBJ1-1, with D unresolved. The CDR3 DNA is TGTGCCAGCAGCCGTGAAATGAACACTGAAGCTTTCTTT. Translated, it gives CASSREMNTEAFF. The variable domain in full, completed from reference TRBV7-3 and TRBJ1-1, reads GAGVSQTPSNKVTEKGKYVELRCDPISGHTALYWYRQSLGQGPEFLIYFQGTGAADDSGLPNDRFFAVRPEGSVSTLKIQRTERGDSAVYLCASSREMNTEAFFGQGTRLTVV.